The source of this T cell receptor beta chain is a study of brain T cells in children with intractable seizures. This CDR3 region has 16 residues. Germline V gene sequence: CDR1 GTSNPN, CDR2 SVGIG (reference sequence). V gave up 3 bases and J gave up 2 bases; unmatched junction bases: 10. The assay was immunoSEQ multiplex PCR, and TCRdb's table has in-frame clones only and misses some. The table shows tens of thousands of clones, with about nine tenths occurring only once. This sequence was found in a girl aged 2-10 years with tuberous sclerosis and intractable seizures. The chain combines TRBV30 with TRBJ1-3; TRBD1 agrees at 7 bases. The specimen was peripheral blood, collected at surgery. As DNA, the CDR3 is TGTGCCTGGAGCCCGCCCCGGGACAGAGCTGGAAACACCATATATTTT. Translation gives CAWSPPRDRAGNTIYF.